This T cell receptor beta chain was captured in a study of T cell repertoires in cytomegalovirus infection. Study-level background: CMV epitopes that were recently identified and HLA-C-restricted were used alongside well-studied HLA-B-restricted ones. Findings of the study overall: Summed frequency of public TCR beta families distinguished CMV carriers with the relevant HLA. Dominating the ex vivo response were HLA-C-restricted CMV-specific TCR beta clonotypes.

A remark on this clonotype: Its antigen remains unknown.

TCRdb used MiXCR to reprocess the reads, holding one entry per CDR3 protein. The profile shows some 500,000 distinct CDR3 sequences, 25% to 35% of them singletons. The junction had 7 bases not matched to a gene; V was cut back by 6 bases and J by 3 bases. CDR3 length: 15 amino acids. Per germline, CDR1 MNHEY and CDR2 SMNVEV (reference sequence). The starting material was cultured PBMCs, obtained from culture after CMV antigen stimulation. This TCR was sampled from a human donor in good health (CMV status not recorded). Some clones in this sample may be carry-over from other donors' samples. The chain is built from TRBV27 and TRBJ1-4, with 7 positions matching TRBD1. CDR3: CASSLGGFPNEKLFF. The CDR3 region has the DNA TGTGCCAGCAGCCTAGGGGGCTTCCCTAATGAAAAACTGTTTTTT.